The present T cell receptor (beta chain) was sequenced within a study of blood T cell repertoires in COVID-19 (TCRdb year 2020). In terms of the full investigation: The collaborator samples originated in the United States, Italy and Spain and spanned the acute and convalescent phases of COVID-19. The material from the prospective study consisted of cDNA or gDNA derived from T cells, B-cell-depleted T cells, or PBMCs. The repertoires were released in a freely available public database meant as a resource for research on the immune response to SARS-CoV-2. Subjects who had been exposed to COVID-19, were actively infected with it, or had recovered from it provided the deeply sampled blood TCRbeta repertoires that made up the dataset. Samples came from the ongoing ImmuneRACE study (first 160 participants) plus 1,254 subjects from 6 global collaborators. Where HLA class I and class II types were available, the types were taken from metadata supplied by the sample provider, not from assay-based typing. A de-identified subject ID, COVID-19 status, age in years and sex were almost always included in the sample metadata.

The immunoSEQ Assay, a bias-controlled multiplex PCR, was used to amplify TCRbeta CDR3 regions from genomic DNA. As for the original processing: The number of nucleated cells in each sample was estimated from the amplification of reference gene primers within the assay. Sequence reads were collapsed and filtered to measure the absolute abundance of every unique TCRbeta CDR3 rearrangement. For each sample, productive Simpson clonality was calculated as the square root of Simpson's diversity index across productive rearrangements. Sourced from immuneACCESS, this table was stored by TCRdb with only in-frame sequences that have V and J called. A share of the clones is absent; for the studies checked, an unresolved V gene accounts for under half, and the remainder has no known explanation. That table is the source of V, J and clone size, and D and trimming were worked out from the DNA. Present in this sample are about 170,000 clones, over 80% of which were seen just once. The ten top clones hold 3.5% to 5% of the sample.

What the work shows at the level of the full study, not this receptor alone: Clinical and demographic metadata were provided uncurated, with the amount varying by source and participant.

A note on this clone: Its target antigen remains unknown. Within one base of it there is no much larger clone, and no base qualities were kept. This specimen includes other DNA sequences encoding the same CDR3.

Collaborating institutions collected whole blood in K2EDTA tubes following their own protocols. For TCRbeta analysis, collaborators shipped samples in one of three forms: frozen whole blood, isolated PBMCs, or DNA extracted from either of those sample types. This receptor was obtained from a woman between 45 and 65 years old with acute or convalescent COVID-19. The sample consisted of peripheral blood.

The CDR3 region has the sequence CAWSVRENEKLFF. The DNA is TGTGCCTGGAGTGTGAGAGAGAATGAAAAACTGTTTTTT. Rearrangement joined TRBV30 to TRBJ1-4, with no confidently assigned D gene. V lost 0 bases and J lost 5 bases; the stretch between them is 7 bases long. The CDR3 spans 13 residues, from the cysteine through the phenylalanine. Solely the CDR3 DNA is kept, with 39 bases framed from the first base. The germline V gene (reference sequence) provides CDR1 GTSNPN and CDR2 SVGIG.